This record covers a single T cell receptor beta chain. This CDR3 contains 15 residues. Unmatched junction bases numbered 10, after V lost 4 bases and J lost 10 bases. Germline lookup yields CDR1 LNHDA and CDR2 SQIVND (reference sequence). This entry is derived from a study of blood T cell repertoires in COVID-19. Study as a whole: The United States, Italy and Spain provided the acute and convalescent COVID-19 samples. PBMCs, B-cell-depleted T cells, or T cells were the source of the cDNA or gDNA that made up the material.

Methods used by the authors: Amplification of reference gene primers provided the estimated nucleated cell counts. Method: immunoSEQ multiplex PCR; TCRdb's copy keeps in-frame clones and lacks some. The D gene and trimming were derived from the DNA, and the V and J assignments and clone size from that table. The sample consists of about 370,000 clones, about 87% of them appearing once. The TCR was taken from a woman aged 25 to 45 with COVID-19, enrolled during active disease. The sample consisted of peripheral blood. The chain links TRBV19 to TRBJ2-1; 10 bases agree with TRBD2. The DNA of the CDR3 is TGTGCCAGTAGTACCCCTAAGACTAGCGGGCTGGAGCAGTTCTTC. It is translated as CASSTPKTSGLEQFF.